The 16 T cell receptor beta chains given below trace back to one sample, sequenced in a study of technical replicates of blood from several donors. The assay was immunoSEQ multiplex PCR, and TCRdb's table has in-frame clones only and misses some. The table records about 66,000 clones, roughly 90% of them present only once. Sequencing was carried out using PBMCs. The origin of the receptors is a human donor in good health. Some clones in this sample may be carry-over from other donors' samples.

This clone is a singleton in its sample. The gene calls are TRBV6-5 and TRBJ2-7; a possible D gene is TRBD1 (6 bases). The V end lost 0 bases, the J end lost 9 bases, and 6 bases lay between the germline ends. Germline V lookup: CDR1 MNHEY, CDR2 SVGAGI. The CDR3 sequence is 11 residues long. The CDR3 coding sequence is TGTGCCAGCAGTTACTCGGACAGGCAGTACTTC. It specifies CASSYSDRQYF.

The chain recombines TRBV5-1 with TRBJ1-2; 7 bases are a match to TRBD1. The V gene end was trimmed by 4 bases and the J gene end by 4 bases; junction bases not matched to a gene: 4. CDR1 SGHRS and CDR2 YFSETQ come from the germline V gene. The CDR3 length is 13 residues. The CDR3 coding sequence is TGCGCCAGCAGCCCCCGGGACAGCTATGGCTACACCTTC. Its translation is CASSPRDSYGYTF.

The chain combines TRBV4-1 with TRBJ1-1; a weak D match, TRBD1 (5 bases). V was cut by 4 bases and J by 1 base, with 10 bases left in between. The CDR3 is made up of 14 amino acids. CDR1 and CDR2 (germline): MGHRA, YSYEKL. In DNA, the CDR3 is TGCGCCAGCAGCCCCTGGGGGGGGAACACTGAAGCTTTCTTT. Amino acids: CASSPWGGNTEAFF.

This chain joins TRBV5-1 and TRBJ1-4; D unclear. With 4 bases removed from V and 7 bases from J, the gap between germline ends came to 14 bases. The CDR3 is 14 amino acids. Germline V lookup: CDR1 SGHRS, CDR2 YFSETQ. CDR3 loop: CASSPAPRVEKLFF. Written as DNA, the CDR3 is TGCGCCAGCAGCCCCGCCCCGAGGGTTGAAAAACTGTTTTTT.

This chain joins TRBV11-2 and TRBJ2-7; 7 bases line up with TRBD2. The J segment lost 1 base and the V segment lost 5 bases, leaving 8 bases of the junction unmatched. The V gene's germline CDR1 is SGHAT and CDR2 FQNNGV. CDR3 size: 15 residues. CDR3: CASSTLTSRSYEQYF. The CDR3 nucleotides are TGTGCCAGCAGCACCTTGACTAGCCGATCCTACGAGCAGTACTTC.

CDR3 amino acids: CASSQRWAGEETQYF. The CDR3 nucleotides are TGCGCCAGCAGCCAGCGGTGGGCAGGGGAAGAGACCCAGTACTTC. The V call is TRBV4-3, the J call TRBJ2-5, with D tentatively TRBD1 (6 bases). Germline V CDR1 and CDR2: LGHNA, YSLEER. CDR3 size: 15 residues. Trimming stripped 3 bases from V and 3 bases from J, with 14 bases between.

V and J are TRBV2 and TRBJ1-3; 7 nucleotides align to TRBD1. Trimming took 1 base from V and 6 from J; bases not matched to a gene: 6. CDR1 and CDR2 from the germline V gene are SNHLY and FYNNEI. This CDR3 contains 15 residues. The CDR3 nucleotides read TGTGCCAGCAGTGAAGAGTGGCAGGGGGTAAACACCATATATTTT. Translation: CASSEEWQGVNTIYF.

The sample holds a few counts of this clone. The chain employs TRBV11-2 and TRBJ2-7, with 7 bases matching TRBD1. The CDR3 contains 16 residues. The V gene end was trimmed by 5 bases and the J gene end by 0 bases; junction bases not matched to a gene: 10. The germline V gene encodes CDR1 SGHAT and CDR2 FQNNGV. The CDR3 here is CASSGYRDRSSYEQYF. The CDR3 DNA follows: TGTGCCAGCAGCGGATACCGGGACAGAAGCTCCTACGAGCAGTACTTC.

The V call is TRBV11-2, the J call TRBJ2-7; D may be TRBD1 (5 bases). Deletions cut 4 bases from V and 3 bases from J, with 13 bases between. This CDR3 is 14 amino acids long. The V gene's germline CDR1 is SGHAT and CDR2 FQNNGV. CDR3 bases: TGTGCCAGCAGCTGGATCAGGGTGGGCTACGAGCAGTACTTC. It is translated as CASSWIRVGYEQYF. Full variable domain (outside the CDR3, taken from reference TRBV11-2 and TRBJ2-7): EAGVAQSPRYKIIEKRQSVAFWCNPISGHATLYWYQQILGQGPKLLIQFQNNGVVDDSQLPKDRFSAERLKGVDSTLKIQPAKLEDSAVYLCASSWIRVGYEQYFGPGTRLTVT.

The V call is TRBV19, the J call TRBJ1-2, with 8 bases matching TRBD1. The germline gives CDR1 LNHDA, CDR2 SQIVND (reference sequence). This CDR3 region has 17 residues. The J segment lost 2 bases and the V segment lost 7 bases, leaving 15 bases of the junction unmatched. The DNA for the CDR3 is TGTGCCAGTACTCCGAGGAGGATCACAGGGGGAAACTATGGCTACACCTTC. Translated: CASTPRRITGGNYGYTF.

The chain links TRBV4-2 to TRBJ2-1; TRBD1 matches at 7 bases. The CDR3 has 12 amino acids. Germline CDR1 LGHNA, CDR2 YNFKEQ. Losses at the gene ends were 0 bases for V and 15 bases for J; bases not matched to a gene: 5. The CDR3 loop is CASSQDQRGRFF. Here the CDR3 DNA reads TGTGCCAGCAGCCAAGATCAAAGGGGGCGGTTCTTC.

CDR3 protein: CASSYISTGGNSPLHF. The DNA of the CDR3 is TGTGCCAGCAGTTACATTTCCACAGGGGGTAATTCACCCCTCCACTTT. The rearrangement joins TRBV6-5 to TRBJ1-6, with 8 bases lining up with TRBD1. V shed 2 bases and J 6 bases; nucleotides not matched to a gene: 6. The CDR3 totals 16 residues. Germline CDR1 MNHEY, CDR2 SVGAGI.

This clone occurred once. This chain connects TRBV5-1 to TRBJ2-7, with D possibly TRBD1 on 5 matching bases. The CDR3 is 15 residues long. V lost 7 bases and J 7 bases, leaving 24 bases between the germline ends. Germline V gene data show CDR1 as SGHRS and CDR2 as YFSETQ. In nucleotides, the CDR3 is TGCGCCAGCTGTGCTGGGGCGCCCCCTTGTCGTGAGCAGTACTTC. Translating it yields CASCAGAPPCREQYF.

The chain combines TRBV19 with TRBJ2-7, with D perhaps matching TRBD2 (6 bases). The CDR3 contains 16 residues. Trimming removed 5 bases from V and 0 bases from J, with 17 bases in between. CDR1 is LNHDA and CDR2 is SQIVND in the germline V gene (reference sequence). CDR3 residues: CASSLLGGAVSYEQYF. The CDR3 DNA is TGTGCCAGTAGTTTACTGGGGGGAGCGGTCTCCTACGAGCAGTACTTC.

The V gene is TRBV4-2, the J gene TRBJ1-4; 11 bases fit TRBD1. CDR1 is LGHNA, CDR2 YNFKEQ, per germline. The V and J ends lost 3 bases and 4 bases, in that order; junction bases with no gene match: 4. CDR3 length equals 16 residues. The CDR3 DNA sequence: TGTGCCAGCAGCCAGGGGACAGGGGGGGTTAATGAAAAACTGTTTTTT. This sequence encodes CASSQGTGGVNEKLFF.

The V gene is TRBV6-4, the J gene TRBJ2-3; D gene ambiguous. The CDR3 sequence is 12 residues long. Germline V CDR1 and CDR2: MRHNA, SNTAGT. Trimming left V 7 bases short and J 1 base short, with 6 bases between. The CDR3 region is CASTFGTDTQYF. The CDR3 DNA reads as TGTGCCAGCACCTTCGGCACAGATACGCAGTATTTT.